The clone carrying this T cell receptor (beta chain) was detected only once. V was clipped by 1 base and J by 8 bases; unmatched bases: 25. CDR3 length: 22 residues. CDR1 and CDR2 from the germline V gene are SGHAT and FQDESV (reference sequence). The second PCR ran about 6 to 12 cycles with a sample-barcoded 5' primer and J-beta primers. TCRdb re-called the 5' RACE reads with MiXCR, one entry per CDR3 protein. Here the sample spans 800,000 to 900,000 distinct CDR3 sequences, approximately 59% being singletons. The data were obtained in a study of blood T cells in healthy people across ages. This TCR derives from a man in his thirties or forties in good health. The genes are TRBV11-1 and TRBJ2-1; TRBD2 matches 11 bases. The specimen was blood. The DNA for the CDR3 is TGTGCCAGCAGCTTAGACCCACCGGACAGACCCACGAAGACTAGCGGGGTCGATGAGCAGTTCTTC. This translates into CASSLDPPDRPTKTSGVDEQFF.